This TCR beta chain appears in the sequencing data of a study of shared clonotypes between healthy human individuals (dated by TCRdb to the early 2020s). Regarding the study in general: Two women and a few men aged 18 to 49 years were included in the cohort. Libraries were prepared and TCR repertoires were sequenced by different laboratories using diverse techniques, in order to increase sequencing depth and limit assay-specific biases. Each donor's leukapheresis produced roughly between about 0.8 and 8.9 billion PBMCs. Blood TCR repertoires of five healthy adults were deeply sequenced to estimate repertoire size and the extent of clonotype sharing between individuals.

Results the study describes overall, beyond this receptor: Pairwise subsampling led to the expectation that sequencing depth would affect the degree of clonotype sharing among donors. Because the study included a small number of donors, the genetic and exposure-history diversity represented was limited. Only blood was sampled, and tissue TCR repertoires likely differ from those in blood.

With regard to this clone: Its antigen remains unidentified. Base qualities are not provided; no much larger clone lies one nucleotide away.

Healthy HIV-negative adults with no recently reported acute infections or vaccinations were included as donors. Every donor was a Caucasian adult residing in Nashville, Tennessee, USA. In the unsorted samples, 85 million to 100 million PBMCs were counted, and genomic DNA was extracted using the QIAamp DNA Blood Mini kit. After blood collection by leukapheresis, PBMCs were isolated using Ficoll-Histopaque density gradient centrifugation and then cryopreserved in the vapor phase of liquid nitrogen. CDR3 length: 16 amino acids, cysteine to phenylalanine. Of all the DNA, just the CDR3 is kept, 48 bases in frame from base 1. Trimming takes 4 bases off V and 4 bases off J; junction bases not matched to a gene: 8. Taken from the germline V gene, the CDR1 and CDR2 loops are MNHNS and SASEGT. Using the deep immunoSEQ assay, TCR CDR3 regions were amplified from genomic DNA by multiplex PCR. Extracted genomic DNA from each cell subset was spread evenly across all wells of several immunoSEQ 96-well plates, with each plate serving as a replicate. For unsorted PBMC, each replicate PCR was loaded with approximately 300 ng genomic DNA, equivalent to roughly 33,000 T cell genomes. Ten immunoSEQ deep assay plates were used to sequence the unsorted PBMC genomic DNA. Purified libraries were measured with a Qubit 3.0 fluorometer, size-checked on a Bioanalyzer 2100, and measured again with the KAPA Library Quantification kit. Every immunoSEQ 96-well plate was sequenced on a dedicated single-read 150-cycle Illumina NextSeq 550 flow cell. On the study's bioinformatics: Because only junctional sequences without quality scores were contained in the immunoSEQ output, filtering matching that applied to full-length reads could not be performed. To assign V/J genes and CDR3, sequences were annotated using PyIR, a Python wrapper for IgBLAST v1.9, with IMGT germline references. Any read was removed if the V/J assignment was weak (E-value above 1e-6), the CDR3 was missing, or the read contained stop codons, out-of-frame junctions, or ambiguous translated residues. V3J clonotypes were defined by identical inferred V gene, J gene, and CDR3 amino acid sequence. Percentage overlap between repertoires was computed as shared unique clonotypes divided by the size of the smaller repertoire. Three approaches were used to assess repertoire richness: RTK rarefaction, the Chao1 estimator, and Recon v2.1 estimates of unobserved clonotypes. Sourced from immuneACCESS, this table was stored by TCRdb with only in-frame sequences that have V and J called. A share of the clones is absent; for the studies checked, an unresolved V gene accounts for under half, and the remainder has no known explanation. The V and J calls and the clone size are those of that table, but D and trimming were determined from the DNA. This sample has roughly 96,000 clones in its table, and around half of those were observed once. The ten most abundant clones make up roughly 16% of the sample.

The sequence derives from a woman between 40 and 55 years old in good health. Some clones in this sample may be carry-over from other donors' samples. The source material was PBMCs. The V and J segments used are TRBV6-1 and TRBJ2-5, and 11 junctional nucleotides match TRBD2. Here is the DNA: TGTGCCAGCAGTGTCACTAGCGGGAGTGGAGGAGAGACCCAGTACTTC. Translation gives CASSVTSGSGGETQYF.